Sequencing of this T cell receptor beta chain was carried out in a study of blood T cell repertoires in COVID-19. Study as a whole: Samples taken during acute and convalescent COVID-19 were collected in the United States, Italy and Spain.

Authors' analysis steps: Reference gene primer amplification yielded estimated nucleated cell counts. Data came from immunoSEQ multiplex PCR; TCRdb stores just in-frame clones and leaves some out. V and J calls and clone size are those listed in that table; D and trimming were worked out from the DNA. The sample records roughly 200,000 clones, nearly 90% being singletons. This CDR3 comprises 14 residues. From germline, CDR1 is SGHDT and CDR2 YYEEEE. The V and J ends lost 0 bases and 3 bases, in that order; junction bases with no gene match: 2. The cohort comprised adults aged 18 to 89 years residing in 24 US areas. In assigning cohorts, the study relied on participant-reported clinical history.

This clonotype was obtained from a woman aged 40-49 years with acute COVID-19. The sequenced sample was PBMCs or T cells enriched from blood (not recorded which). The genes are TRBV5-6 and TRBJ2-5; 7 bases map to TRBD1. The chain's CDR3 is CASSLVDREETQYF. For the CDR3, the DNA is TGTGCCAGCAGCTTGGTCGACAGGGAAGAGACCCAGTACTTC. The complete variable domain, with remaining parts taken from reference TRBV5-6 and TRBJ2-5, reads DAGVTQSPTHLIKTRGQQVTLRCSPKSGHDTVSWYQQALGQGPQFIFQYYEEEERQRGNFPDRFSGHQFPNYSSELNVNALLLGDSALYLCASSLVDREETQYFGPGTRLLVL.